The subject of this entry is one TCR beta chain. This clonotype was observed many times. The target of this receptor is not known. No base quality information exists; no much larger clone differs at one position. The data are from a study of blood T cells in healthy people across ages (dated by TCRdb to the mid-2010s). The study in broad terms: In model experiments, roughly one uniquely barcoded TCR beta cDNA molecule per two T cells was captured by template switching. For two donors (one aged 18 to 29 and one aged 80 or older), the study analyzed two additional independent replicas of 1 million unique cDNA reads from the same blood draw. Four age groups were formed from the donors: young (average 16 years), middle-aged (approximately 41), aged (roughly 59) and long-lived (more than 75). Donors of different ages were randomly distributed across sequencing lanes to avoid experimental bias. Using deep sequencing normalized with unique cDNA molecular identifiers, the study measured how TCR beta repertoire diversity changes with age. Paper-wide results and their limitations: Compared with the aged group, more naive CD4+ T cells, fewer expanded clones and increased TCR diversity were shown by the long-lived group, suggesting age selection. As age increased, observed TCR beta diversity per million T cells dropped in a roughly linear way, and a significant reduction was already evident by age 40. Conclusive comparison of naive and antigen-experienced compartments was prevented by the profiling of bulk unsorted PBMCs. Total diversity estimates from one million sequenced T cells were considered lower bounds and underestimates. Because the CMV infection status of the donors was unknown, age-related changes in expanded clonotypes may potentially have been confounded. There was a strong correlation between observed TCR beta diversity and the percentage of naive T cells measured by flow cytometry.

The library was generated by 5' RACE. This sample was sequenced with an Illumina HiSeq 2500. A second about 6 to 11 cycle PCR used a sample-barcoded 5' primer and a J-beta primer mix. A unique molecular identifier was introduced onto each TCR beta cDNA molecule by a template-switch 5' adaptor carrying 12 random nucleotides. Each sample yielded at least 3 million CDR3-containing paired-end reads. First-strand cDNA was synthesized from all RNA with the Mint cDNA synthesis kit, primed by a TRBC-specific oligonucleotide. After uracil-DNA glycosylase treatment, a first 18-cycle PCR used universal primers M1SS and BC2_uni_R on all cDNA. As for the original processing: For normalization, 1 million high-quality reads, each with a distinct molecular identifier, were randomly selected from each sample. Reads with shared molecular identifiers were discarded instead of being binned into consensus sequences. MiTCR, with a Q25 quality threshold and the strictest error-elimination algorithm, was used for CDR3 identification, clonotype clustering and error correction. A nonparametric unseen species model with Euler transformation was used to estimate lower-bound total TCR beta diversity. TCRdb reworked the public reads: Q25 trimming with fastp, MiXCR clone assembly, productive beta chains retained. Rows matching on CDR3 protein sequence are summarized as one entry with the most common DNA and genes. The V and J calls come from TCRdb's annotation, not from the publication. Here the sample has 550,000 to 800,000 distinct CDR3 sequences; around 21% occur a single time. Roughly 3.4% of the sample is in the top ten clones.

V is cut by 1 base and J by 2 bases, and the space between the germline ends is 13 bases. Including the terminal cysteine and phenylalanine, the CDR3 comprises 15 residues. Only the CDR3 region is kept as DNA, spanning 45 bases read in frame from base 1. Sequences SGHKS (CDR1) and YYEKEE (CDR2) are obtained from the germline V gene (reference sequence). Donors were 40 or so systemically healthy Caucasian individuals from Russia aged roughly 6 to 95 years. Approximately 9.3 milliliters of peripheral blood were collected from each donor into EDTA-treated Vacutainer tubes. Ficoll-Paque density-gradient centrifugation was used to isolate PBMCs, with at least 7 million obtained per sample. Trizol reagent was used to extract total RNA from the PBMCs, yielding at least 6 micrograms per sample. The percentages of naive CD45RAhigh/CD27high T cells were determined by flow cytometry on a PBMC aliquot from every donor.

The TCR originated in a man between 65 and 85 years old in good health. Recombination connected TRBV5-5 to TRBJ2-7, with the D gene not clear enough to name. The sequenced material came from blood. DNA sequence: TGTGCCAGCAGCTTGTTATCGGGCAGCACCTACGAGCAGTACTTC. Its protein product is CASSLLSGSTYEQYF.